One sample yielded the 21 T cell receptor beta chains listed below, sequenced in a study of blood T cell repertoires in COVID-19. TCRdb's table, derived via immunoSEQ multiplex PCR, lists solely in-frame clones and lacks some. The repertoire has roughly 30,000 clones, about three quarters of them found once; the top ten carry roughly 21%. Source material: peripheral blood. Receptor source: a boy aged 2-15 years with active or convalescent COVID-19.

A few counts support this clone. The DNA of the CDR3 is TGTGCCAGCAGCTCCCGGAGGGTAGAAGGCGGGGAGCTGTTTTTT. Protein: CASSSRRVEGGELFF. The gene calls are TRBV11-1 and TRBJ2-2; possibly TRBD2 for D (6 bases). Deletions cut 4 bases from V and 7 bases from J, with 16 bases between. This CDR3 has 15 residues. Germline V gene sequence: CDR1 SGHAT, CDR2 FQDESV (reference sequence).

The rearrangement joins TRBV19 to TRBJ1-6; 7 nucleotides match TRBD1. Per germline, CDR1 LNHDA and CDR2 SQIVND (reference sequence). The CDR3 is 15 amino acids. V dropped 8 bases and J dropped 7; count of bases not matched to a gene: 11. The CDR3 DNA reads as TGTGCCAGTTCAAGGACAGGCTTATCAAATTCACCCCTCCACTTT. It is translated as CASSRTGLSNSPLHF.

The J gene is TRBJ2-7, the V gene TRBV7-2; TRBD2 aligns across 8 bases. This CDR3 spans 15 amino acids. The junction had 7 bases not matched to a gene; V was cut back by 0 bases and J by 6 bases. The germline V gene has CDR1 SGHTA and CDR2 FQGNSA. DNA of the CDR3: TGTGCCAGCAGCTTAGCCGTAGCGGGGAAATCCGAGCAGTACTTC. This translates into CASSLAVAGKSEQYF.

This chain links TRBV3-1 (or the pseudogene TRBV3-2) with TRBJ1-1, with D possibly matching TRBD1 (6 bases). The CDR3 is 14 residues long. Germline V lookup: CDR1 LGHDT, CDR2 YNNKEL (reference sequence). V was clipped by 4 bases and J by 4 bases, with 13 bases between them. Written as DNA, the CDR3 is TGTGCCAGCAGCCTCAGGGGAGGGGGCACTGAAGCTTTCTTT. This codes for CASSLRGGGTEAFF.

J is TRBJ1-3 and V is TRBV27, with 9 bases identical to TRBD1. After removal of 3 bases from V and 4 bases from J, the junction contained 7 bases not matched to a gene. Looked up from germline, CDR1 is MNHEY and CDR2 is SMNVEV (reference sequence). The CDR3 length is 16 residues. CDR3 residues: CASSLSGTGLGNTIYF. The CDR3 region has the DNA TGTGCCAGCAGTTTGTCCGGGACAGGGCTCGGAAACACCATATATTTT.

The V and J genes are TRBV30 and TRBJ1-1; D is unclear. Germline V CDR1 and CDR2: GTSNPN, SVGIG (reference sequence). Trimming pared 1 base from V and 6 bases from J, leaving 9 bases between. CDR3 length: 12 amino acids. CDR3 nucleotide sequence: TGTGCCTGGAGTGAACTTACCCCTGAAGCTTTCTTT. This gives the protein CAWSELTPEAFF. Filled out from reference TRBV30 and TRBJ1-1, the complete variable domain reads SQTIHQWPATLVQPVGSPLSLECTVEGTSNPNLYWYRQAAGRGLQLLFYSVGIGQISSEVPQNLSASRPQDRQFILSSKKLLLSDSGFYLCAWSELTPEAFFGQGTRLTVV.

The chain joins TRBV7-9 to TRBJ2-5; possibly TRBD2 for D (5 bases). CDR1 SEHNR and CDR2 FQNEAQ come from the germline V gene (reference sequence). The CDR3 covers 12 residues. The germline V and J ends were trimmed by 3 bases and 5 bases, with 7 bases remaining between them. DNA for the CDR3: TGTGCCAGCAGCTTTCTAGCCGAGACCCAGTACTTC. Residues: CASSFLAETQYF.

This clone was recorded only once. The CDR3 loop is CASSLTTQAVQYF. The CDR3 nucleotides read TGTGCCAGCAGCTTAACTACACAAGCAGTTCAGTATTTT. The chain has TRBV7-2 and TRBJ2-3; D is unresolved. V lost 2 bases and J lost 12, with 15 bases in between. The CDR3 spans 13 residues. The V gene's germline CDR1 is SGHTA and CDR2 FQGNSA. The full variable domain, with the rest looked up from reference TRBV7-2 and TRBJ2-3, is GAGVSQSPSNKVTEKGKDVELRCDPISGHTALYWYRQSLGQGLEFLIYFQGNSAPDKSGLPSDRFSAERTGGSVSTLTIQRTQQEDSAVYLCASSLTTQAVQYFGPGTRLTVL.

This rearrangement joins TRBV28 to TRBJ2-1, with D perhaps TRBD2 (6 bases). The CDR3 sequence is 15 residues long. Germline V lookup: CDR1 MDHEN, CDR2 SYDVKM. V was shortened by 8 bases and J by 4 bases, with 18 bases between the two germline ends. The CDR3 loop reads CASSGTGLNYNEQFF. The CDR3 nucleotides read TGTGCCAGCTCAGGGACGGGACTCAATTACAATGAGCAGTTCTTC.

This chain joins TRBV4-1 and TRBJ2-7; 9 bases are a match to TRBD2. J was trimmed by 0 bases and V by 0 bases; bases with no gene match: 6. Germline V gene lookup returns CDR1 MGHRA and CDR2 YSYEKL. The CDR3 extends over 17 amino acids. CDR3 in amino acids: CASSQDRAGGFSYEQYF. The DNA of the CDR3 is TGCGCCAGCAGCCAAGATAGGGCGGGAGGGTTCTCCTACGAGCAGTACTTC.

This clone was observed once. The rearrangement uses TRBV29-1 and TRBJ2-7; TRBD1 is a possible D gene (5 bases). Trimming pared 5 bases from V and 2 bases from J, leaving 10 bases between. The CDR3 has 12 amino acids. Germline lookup yields CDR1 SQVTM and CDR2 ANQGSEA. Here the CDR3 reads CSVKTAAYEQYF. The CDR3 DNA follows: TGCAGCGTTAAGACAGCTGCCTACGAGCAGTACTTC.

The CDR3 DNA follows: TGTGCCAGCAGCCAGGGGGCTGGCAATCAGCCCCAGCATTTT. It encodes CASSQGAGNQPQHF. This rearrangement joins TRBV28 to TRBJ1-5; TRBD1 agrees at 8 bases. V shed 6 bases and J 2 bases; nucleotides not matched to a gene: 3. Germline CDR1 and CDR2: MDHEN and SYDVKM. The CDR3 contains 14 residues.

The chain links TRBV7-9 to TRBJ1-3; no clear D gene. With 1 base removed from V and 9 bases from J, the gap between germline ends came to 10 bases. The CDR3 is made up of 13 amino acids. Germline CDR1 is SEHNR and CDR2 is FQNEAQ (reference sequence). CDR3 bases: TGTGCCAGCAGCTTAGGAGGGCGCGGCACCATATATTTT. It is translated as CASSLGGRGTIYF.

This chain joins TRBV3-1 (or the pseudogene TRBV3-2) and TRBJ1-3; possibly TRBD1 for D (6 bases). The V and J ends lost 4 bases and 3 bases respectively, with 13 bases between them. CDR3 length: 15 amino acids. Germline lookup yields CDR1 LGHDT and CDR2 YNNKEL (reference sequence). CDR3 loop: CASSRDTGLGNTIYF. CDR3 nucleotide sequence: TGTGCCAGCAGCCGAGATACAGGGCTTGGAAACACCATATATTTT.

The chain combines TRBV5-5 with TRBJ1-4, with TRBD1 identical over 8 bases. This CDR3 contains 15 residues. The germline CDR1 and CDR2 sequences are SGHKS and YYEKEE (reference sequence). With V trimmed by 3 bases and J by 7 bases, 8 bases remained unmatched. The DNA of the CDR3 is TGTGCCAGCAGCTCTTCAGTACAGGGGGTTGAAAAACTGTTTTTT. Translation: CASSSSVQGVEKLFF.

This clone appeared a few times. This chain connects TRBV30 to TRBJ2-2; the D gene is possibly TRBD1 (5 bases). CDR1 and CDR2 from the germline V gene are GTSNPN and SVGIG (reference sequence). V was cut by 2 bases and J by 7 bases, with 17 bases left in between. The CDR3 runs to 15 residues. The CDR3 reads CAWSPPNIRGGELFF. Here the CDR3 DNA reads TGTGCCTGGAGTCCCCCCAACATAAGGGGCGGGGAGCTGTTTTTT.

The V call is TRBV14, the J call TRBJ2-3, with TRBD1 as a possible D gene (5 bases). V was cut by 0 bases and J by 0 bases, with 10 bases left in between. The germline CDR1 and CDR2 sequences are SGHDN and FVKESK. The CDR3 has 16 residues. The CDR3 region is CASSQEGQGSTDTQYF. CDR3 sequence (DNA): TGTGCCAGCAGCCAAGAAGGGCAGGGCAGCACAGATACGCAGTATTTT.

The rearrangement joins TRBV29-1 to TRBJ2-2; tentative D call: TRBD2 (6 bases). CDR1 SQVTM and CDR2 ANQGSEA come from the germline V gene. V lost 8 bases to trimming and J lost 6 bases, with 19 bases between them. The CDR3 sequence is 14 residues long. The CDR3 DNA reads TGCAGCATCGGAGGAGGGAACCTGGCCGGGGAGCTGTTTTTT. Amino acids: CSIGGGNLAGELFF.

V and J are TRBV5-1 and TRBJ2-1; D possibly corresponds to TRBD1 (6 bases). Germline CDR1 SGHRS, CDR2 YFSETQ. The length of the CDR3 is 14 residues. Trimming took 0 bases from V and 9 from J, leaving 13 bases between them. This CDR3 is CASSLAFLGAEQFF. The CDR3 nucleotides read TGCGCCAGCAGCTTGGCGTTCTTGGGGGCTGAGCAGTTCTTC.

V gene TRBV11-2 combines with J gene TRBJ2-3, with 7 bases lining up with TRBD1. Trimming took 7 bases from V and 3 from J; bases not matched to a gene: 16. Looked up from germline, CDR1 is SGHAT and CDR2 is FQNNGV. The CDR3 totals 17 residues. In DNA, the CDR3 is TGTGCCAGCACCGGCTTACTTGGACAGGTTTTGACAGATACGCAGTATTTT. Translation gives CASTGLLGQVLTDTQYF. The full variable domain, with the rest looked up from reference TRBV11-2 and TRBJ2-3, is EAGVAQSPRYKIIEKRQSVAFWCNPISGHATLYWYQQILGQGPKLLIQFQNNGVVDDSQLPKDRFSAERLKGVDSTLKIQPAKLEDSAVYLCASTGLLGQVLTDTQYFGPGTRLTVL.

This chain joins TRBV29-1 and TRBJ1-1; 9 nucleotides agree with TRBD1. J lost 2 bases, V lost 7 bases, and 2 bases had no gene match. The CDR3 totals 12 residues. Germline loops: CDR1 SQVTM, CDR2 ANQGSEA. Written as DNA, the CDR3 is TGCAGCGGGGGACAGGGAAACACTGAAGCTTTCTTT. Protein: CSGGQGNTEAFF.